These 7 T cell receptor beta chains share one sample of origin, sequenced in a study of blood T cell repertoires in COVID-19. TCRdb's table, derived via immunoSEQ multiplex PCR, lists solely in-frame clones and lacks some. The sample holds 70,000 to 80,000 clones, around 85% seen once. Material for sequencing was peripheral blood. These TCRs come from a woman older than 75 with active or convalescent COVID-19.

The J gene is TRBJ2-2, the V gene TRBV6-2 or TRBV6-3, with D possibly TRBD1 on 6 matching bases. With 5 bases removed from V and 3 bases from J, the gap between germline ends came to 22 bases. CDR1 and CDR2 (germline): MNHEY, SVGEGT. The CDR3 runs 18 residues. CDR3 in DNA: TGTGCCAGCAGTATCTCCGTTTACCGGGACACCTACACCGGGGAGCTGTTTTTT. Translated: CASSISVYRDTYTGELFF.

This clone was observed once. This chain connects TRBV5-1 to TRBJ2-5; D is possibly TRBD2 (5 bases). CDR3 length: 16 amino acids. Per germline, CDR1 SGHRS and CDR2 YFSETQ. The V gene lost 0 bases and the J gene lost 2 bases, with 14 bases spanning the gap. CDR3 sequence: CASSLGGYGIQETQYF. DNA of the CDR3: TGCGCCAGCAGCTTGGGAGGATACGGGATTCAAGAGACCCAGTACTTC.

Only one count was recorded for this clone. The chain carries TRBV5-1 and TRBJ1-5; weak D call: TRBD1 (5 bases). The CDR3 has 13 residues. Germline V gives CDR1 SGHRS, CDR2 YFSETQ. Trimming took 4 bases from V and 6 from J, leaving 11 bases between them. CDR3 sequence reads: CASSDSGGQPQHF. The CDR3 nucleotides read TGCGCCAGCAGCGATTCCGGGGGTCAGCCCCAGCATTTT.

V is TRBV4-3 and J is TRBJ2-1; 10 nucleotides align to TRBD2. The CDR3 consists of 16 residues. Germline-derived CDR1 and CDR2 are LGHNA and YSLEER. Trimming took 4 bases from V and 2 from J; bases not matched to a gene: 5. CDR3 protein: CASSPRLAGPYNEQFF. The CDR3 nucleotides read TGCGCCAGCAGCCCCAGACTAGCGGGTCCCTACAATGAGCAGTTCTTC.

V is TRBV24-1 and J is TRBJ1-3, with 11 positions matching TRBD1. CDR1 is KGHDR and CDR2 is SFDVKD in the germline V gene. Germline trimming cut 2 bases from V and 0 bases from J; bases unmatched to any gene: 2. The CDR3 is 17 amino acids. CDR3 sequence: CATSDSGQGDSGNTIYF. For the CDR3, the DNA is TGTGCCACCAGTGATTCGGGACAGGGGGACTCTGGAAACACCATATATTTT.

The chain has TRBV6-2 or TRBV6-3 and TRBJ1-1, with D possibly TRBD1 on 6 matching bases. This CDR3 is 14 amino acids long. In germline, CDR1 is MNHEY, CDR2 SVGEGT. V lost 2 bases to trimming and J lost 3 bases, with 10 bases between them. CDR3 loop: CASSYGGGYTEAFF. In DNA form, the CDR3 reads TGTGCCAGCAGTTACGGGGGCGGGTACACTGAAGCTTTCTTT.

This chain connects TRBV6-5 to TRBJ2-5; 8 positions agree with TRBD2. The CDR3 contains 14 residues. CDR1 and CDR2 (germline): MNHEY, SVGAGI. V lost 4 bases to trimming and J lost 7 bases; unmatched junction nucleotides: 8. The CDR3 region is CASSLSGGDGTQYF. The CDR3 nucleotides read TGTGCCAGCAGTTTATCCGGGGGGGACGGGACCCAGTACTTC.